The TCR beta chain under discussion was sequenced for a study of T cells in Graves' hyperthyroidism and ophthalmopathy (dated by TCRdb to the late 2010s). Turning to the overall study: To identify distinguishing TCR V-J signatures, a discovery cohort of around 100 patients was used, comprising roughly 45 with Graves' ophthalmopathy and around 60 with stable Graves' hyperthyroidism. Following sampling, methimazole starting at 30 mg daily was given to hyperthyroidism patients, and high-dose intravenous methylprednisolone was given to ophthalmopathy patients. The paper describes TCR Vbeta CDR3 sequencing of 120 to 150 peripheral blood samples, made up of about 41 ophthalmopathy patients, roughly 75 hyperthyroidism patients and about 17 progressor patients. Prospective prediction of ophthalmopathy was tested in an independent validation cohort of approximately 18 hyperthyroidism patients and approximately 17 patients who later progressed to ophthalmopathy. In addition, the study compared T-cell repertoires in thyroid tissue and in blood from roughly six Graves' hyperthyroidism patients. The 95 to 100 discovery patients were randomly divided into training and test sets at a 7:3 ratio. What the authors observed across the whole study: In validation, the model predicted progression to ophthalmopathy a median of roughly 6.5 months before onset, with approximately 70% sensitivity and 72.22% specificity. Blood samples also contained most of the expanded thyroid clonotypes (frequency above 0.001), which suggests that blood repertoires may reflect thyroid immune responses. Sample size was not statistically predetermined, and blinding of investigators to group allocation was not performed. A 13 V-J signature model separated ophthalmopathy from stable hyperthyroidism, with around 91% sensitivity and roughly 81% specificity in cross-validation and 80%/75% in testing.

Via the germline V gene, CDR1 is SGHRS and CDR2 YFSETQ. Spanning cysteine to phenylalanine, the CDR3 consists of 13 amino acids. Only the CDR3 part of the read is kept: 39 bases, read in frame from the first base. V is cut by 3 bases and J by 8 bases, and the space between the germline ends is 12 bases. The study excluded patients with uncontrolled infections, other autoimmune diseases, pregnancy or lactation. Diagnoses relied on clinical symptoms, serum thyroxine and TRAb, thyroid ultrasound and orbital computed tomography. Trizol reagent was used to extract total RNA, and RNA quality was then checked on an Agilent 2100 Bioanalyzer. The TCR beta CDR3 regions were amplified from RNA transcripts. A first-round RT-PCR of the TCR CDR3 used the HTBI primer set with the Qiagen OneStep RT-PCR kit. Libraries were constructed in a second round of multiplex PCR, after which size selection and purification were performed. Libraries were sequenced paired-end with 100 bp reads on an Illumina HiSeq2000. As for the original processing: SOAPnuke was used to process the raw data, with reads discarded if the reads contained adapters or uncalled bases, had a mean Phred below 15, or lacked an exact constant-primer or identifier match. High-quality paired reads were merged using COPE v1.2.5, and each unique nucleotide sequence was defined as a clonotype. MiTCR v1.1 was used to align clonotypes to the IMGT TRBV, TRBD and TRBJ reference segments. Analysis was restricted to V-J combinations with a frequency above 0.0001, which covered roughly 99% of repertoires. A TCS score was defined as the ratio between F50 (clonal expansion) and ExV (chaos), using BLOSUM62-based TCRdist between CDR3 peptides within each V-J. Welch's t-statistics and random forest reduced 514 V-J features to roughly 13, which were used in a naive Bayes classifier (R e1071). The Morisita-Horn index was used to measure how similar the thyroid and blood repertoires were. Starting from the raw public reads, TCRdb applied fastp trimming at Q25, assembled clones with MiXCR and retained in-frame beta chains. When rows share a CDR3 protein, they turn into one entry using the most common DNA and genes. These V and J calls are TCRdb output, not the study's own analysis. Here the sample has approximately 640,000 distinct CDR3 sequences; 45% occur a single time. The ten largest make up less than 9.5% of the sample.

A word on this clonotype: It has no known antigen specificity. No clone much larger than this one lies a single base away; base qualities are absent.

This clonotype was sampled from an adult man with Graves' disease, either hyperthyroidism or ophthalmopathy (not recorded which). Sequenced material: peripheral blood or thyroid tissue (not recorded which). This chain is built from TRBV5-1 and TRBJ1-3; there is no confident call for the D gene. CDR3 loop: CASSSGSPDTIYF. The DNA sequence is TGCGCCAGCAGCTCCGGGAGTCCGGACACCATATATTTT.